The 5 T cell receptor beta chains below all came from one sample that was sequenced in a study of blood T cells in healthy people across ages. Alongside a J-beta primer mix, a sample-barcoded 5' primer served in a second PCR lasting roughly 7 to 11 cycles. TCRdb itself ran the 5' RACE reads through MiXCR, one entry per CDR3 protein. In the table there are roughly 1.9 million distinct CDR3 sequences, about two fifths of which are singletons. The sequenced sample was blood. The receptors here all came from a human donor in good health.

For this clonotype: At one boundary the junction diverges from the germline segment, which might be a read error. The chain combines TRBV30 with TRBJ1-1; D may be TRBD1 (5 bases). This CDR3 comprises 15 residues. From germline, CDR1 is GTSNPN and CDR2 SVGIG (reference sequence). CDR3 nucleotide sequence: TGTGCCTGGACAACCAGGGAACTTTTGAACACTGAAACTTTCTTT. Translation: CAWTTRELLNTETFF.

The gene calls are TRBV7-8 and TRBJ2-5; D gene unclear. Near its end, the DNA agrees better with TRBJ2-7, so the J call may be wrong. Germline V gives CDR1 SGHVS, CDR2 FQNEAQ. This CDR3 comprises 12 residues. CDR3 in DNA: TGTGCCAGCAACCAAAACCGTTACGAGCAGTACTTC. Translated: CASNQNRYEQYF.

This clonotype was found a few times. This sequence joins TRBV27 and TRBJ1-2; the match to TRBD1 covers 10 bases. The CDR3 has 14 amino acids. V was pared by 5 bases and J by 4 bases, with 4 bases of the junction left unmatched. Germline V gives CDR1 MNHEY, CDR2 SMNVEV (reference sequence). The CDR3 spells CASSQTGGVYGYTF. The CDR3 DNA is TGTGCCAGCAGTCAGACAGGGGGCGTCTATGGCTACACCTTC.

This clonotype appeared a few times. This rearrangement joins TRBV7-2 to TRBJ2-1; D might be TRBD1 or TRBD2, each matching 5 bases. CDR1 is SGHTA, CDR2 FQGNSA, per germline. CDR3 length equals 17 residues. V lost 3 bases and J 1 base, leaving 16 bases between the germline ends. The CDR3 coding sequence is TGTGCCAGCAGCTTTCTAAGGGACGCCCCTTCCTACAATGAGCAGTTCTTC. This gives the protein CASSFLRDAPSYNEQFF. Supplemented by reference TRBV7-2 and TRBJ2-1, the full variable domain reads GAGVSQSPSNKVTEKGKDVELRCDPISGHTALYWYRQSLGQGLEFLIYFQGNSAPDKSGLPSDRFSAERTGGSVSTLTIQRTQQEDSAVYLCASSFLRDAPSYNEQFFGPGTRLTVL.

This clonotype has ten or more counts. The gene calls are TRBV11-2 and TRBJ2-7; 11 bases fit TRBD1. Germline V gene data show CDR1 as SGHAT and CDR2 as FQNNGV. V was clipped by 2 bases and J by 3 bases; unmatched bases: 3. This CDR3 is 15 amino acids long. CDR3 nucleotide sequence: TGTGCCAGCAGCTTACTCGGGACAGGGGGCTACGAGCAGTACTTC. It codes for CASSLLGTGGYEQYF.